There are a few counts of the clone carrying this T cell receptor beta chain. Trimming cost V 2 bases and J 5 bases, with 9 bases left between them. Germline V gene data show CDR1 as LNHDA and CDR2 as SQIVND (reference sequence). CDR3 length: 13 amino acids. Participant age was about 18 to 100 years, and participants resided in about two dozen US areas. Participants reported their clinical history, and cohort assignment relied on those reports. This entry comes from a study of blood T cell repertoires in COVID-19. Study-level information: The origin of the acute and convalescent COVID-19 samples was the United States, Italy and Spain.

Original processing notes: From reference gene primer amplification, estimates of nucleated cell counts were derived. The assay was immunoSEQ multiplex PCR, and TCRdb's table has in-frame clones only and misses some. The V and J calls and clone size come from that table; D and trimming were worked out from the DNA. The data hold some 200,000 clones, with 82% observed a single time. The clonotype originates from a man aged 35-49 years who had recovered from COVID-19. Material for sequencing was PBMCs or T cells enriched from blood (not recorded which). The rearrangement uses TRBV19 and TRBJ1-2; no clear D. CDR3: CASSISDSYGYTF. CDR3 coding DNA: TGTGCCAGTAGTATATCGGACTCTTATGGCTACACCTTC.